The 2 T cell receptor beta chains presented below share a single source sample, sequenced in a study of CD8 T cells in ankylosing spondylitis. MiXCR was run by TCRdb on the 5' RACE reads, yielding one entry per CDR3 protein. The table shows roughly 230,000 distinct CDR3 sequences, with around 8% occurring only once. Source material: blood, either unsorted or a sorted T cell fraction (not recorded which). These receptors all come from a female donor with ankylosing spondylitis or in good health (not recorded which).

In regard to this clonotype: Given a much more abundant clone one base away, this may be a read error. The V and J genes are TRBV9 and TRBJ2-3, with TRBD2 identical over 11 bases. J gave up 3 bases and V 4 bases, and 4 bases lay outside the gene matches. The V gene's germline CDR1 is SGDLS and CDR2 YYNGEE. The CDR3 runs 15 residues. The CDR3 bases are TGTGCCAGCAGCCCACTAGCGGGAGCGACAGATACGCAGTATTTT. It codes for CASSPLAGATDTQYF.

This clonotype showed up many times. This chain joins TRBV6-2 or TRBV6-3 and TRBJ2-7; D gene unclear. Germline V gene sequence: CDR1 MNHEY, CDR2 SVGEGT. V gave up 3 bases and J gave up 4 bases, with 4 bases separating them. CDR3 size: 11 residues. CDR3 region: CASSYRYEQYF. CDR3 DNA sequence: TGTGCCAGCAGTTATCGGTACGAGCAGTACTTC.